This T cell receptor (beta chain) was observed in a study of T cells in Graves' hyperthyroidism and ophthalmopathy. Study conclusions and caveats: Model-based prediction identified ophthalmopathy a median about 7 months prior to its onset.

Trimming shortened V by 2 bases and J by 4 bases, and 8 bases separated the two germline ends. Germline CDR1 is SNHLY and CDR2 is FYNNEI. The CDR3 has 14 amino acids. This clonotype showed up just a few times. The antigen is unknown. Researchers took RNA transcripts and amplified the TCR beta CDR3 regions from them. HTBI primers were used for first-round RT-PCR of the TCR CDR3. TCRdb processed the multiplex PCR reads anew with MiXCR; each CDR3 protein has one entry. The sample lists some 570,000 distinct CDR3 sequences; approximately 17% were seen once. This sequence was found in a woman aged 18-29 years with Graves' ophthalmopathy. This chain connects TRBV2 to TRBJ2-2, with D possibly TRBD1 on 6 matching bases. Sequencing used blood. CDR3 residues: CASSETGSTGELFF. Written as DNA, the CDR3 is TGTGCCAGCAGTGAAACAGGGAGCACCGGGGAGCTGTTTTTT.